The clone carrying this TCR beta chain appeared many times. TCR beta CDR3 regions were amplified from RNA transcripts. Researchers ran a first-round RT-PCR on the TCR CDR3 using the HTBI primer set. In TCRdb, the multiplex PCR reads were re-called with MiXCR into one record per CDR3 protein. The table lists some 300,000 distinct CDR3 sequences, roughly 19% of them singletons. Germline CDR1 SNHLY, CDR2 FYNNEI. The CDR3 consists of 12 residues. V was shortened by 6 bases and J by 3 bases, with 9 bases between the two germline ends. This sample stems from a study of T cells in Graves' hyperthyroidism and ophthalmopathy.

The TCR originated in a man aged 45-60 years with Graves' ophthalmopathy. Material: blood. V and J are TRBV2 and TRBJ2-7; D unclear. The CDR3 protein is CASRAGYYEQYF. CDR3 DNA: TGTGCCAGCAGGGCCGGTTACTACGAGCAGTACTTC.